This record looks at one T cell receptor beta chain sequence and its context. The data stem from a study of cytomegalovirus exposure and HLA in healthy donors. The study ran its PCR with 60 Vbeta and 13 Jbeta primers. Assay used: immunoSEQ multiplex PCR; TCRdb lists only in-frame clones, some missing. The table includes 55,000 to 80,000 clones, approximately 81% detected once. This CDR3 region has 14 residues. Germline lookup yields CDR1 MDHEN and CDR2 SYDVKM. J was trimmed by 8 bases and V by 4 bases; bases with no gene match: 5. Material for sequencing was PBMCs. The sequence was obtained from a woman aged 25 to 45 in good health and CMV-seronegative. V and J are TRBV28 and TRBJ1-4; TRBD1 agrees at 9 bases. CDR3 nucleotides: TGTGCCAGCAGTTCGGGACAGGGATTCGAAAAACTGTTTTTT. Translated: CASSSGQGFEKLFF.